The sequence of this T cell receptor (beta chain) was determined in a study of blood T cells in healthy people across ages. Those donating, healthy Caucasian individuals from Russia, were aged roughly 6 to 100. Peripheral blood, approximately 10 milliliters per donor, was collected. A sample-barcoded 5' primer and a J-beta primer mix were used in a second PCR of roughly 6 to 11 cycles. Tags on each cDNA molecule came from a template-switch adaptor with 12 random nucleotides. From the 5' RACE reads, TCRdb called clonotypes with MiXCR, one entry per CDR3 protein. The table lists 1.4 million or so distinct CDR3 sequences, roughly two fifths of them singletons. A word on this clonotype: The target antigen is unknown.

Overall study results and limits: Investigators treated diversity estimates from one million T cells as underestimates.

The CDR3 is made up of 14 amino acids. The J segment lost 4 bases and the V segment lost 5 bases, leaving 3 bases of the junction unmatched. Germline V gene data show CDR1 as MNHEY and CDR2 as SVGAGI. The receptor's source is a woman younger than 30 in good health. The genes are TRBV6-5 and TRBJ2-2; the match to TRBD2 covers 8 bases. The specimen sequenced was blood. CDR3 in DNA: TGTGCCAGCAGTGCGGGAGGAGTCACCGGGGAGCTGTTTTTT. It specifies CASSAGGVTGELFF.